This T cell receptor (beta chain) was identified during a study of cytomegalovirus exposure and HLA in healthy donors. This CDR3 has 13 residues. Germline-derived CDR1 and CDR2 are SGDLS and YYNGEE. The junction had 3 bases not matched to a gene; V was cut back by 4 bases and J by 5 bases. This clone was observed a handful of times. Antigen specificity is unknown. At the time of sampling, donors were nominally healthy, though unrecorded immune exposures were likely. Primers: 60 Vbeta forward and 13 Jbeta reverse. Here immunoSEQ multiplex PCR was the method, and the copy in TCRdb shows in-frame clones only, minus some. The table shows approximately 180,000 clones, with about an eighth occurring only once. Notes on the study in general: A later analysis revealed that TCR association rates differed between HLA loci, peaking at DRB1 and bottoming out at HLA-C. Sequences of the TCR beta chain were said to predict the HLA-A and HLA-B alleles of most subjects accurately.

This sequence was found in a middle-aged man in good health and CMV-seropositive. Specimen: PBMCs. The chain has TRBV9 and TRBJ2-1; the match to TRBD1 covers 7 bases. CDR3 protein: CASSPGQNNEQFF. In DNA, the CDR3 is TGTGCCAGCAGCCCGGGACAGAACAATGAGCAGTTCTTC.